These 30 T cell receptor beta chains came from one sample sequenced in a study of cytotoxic CD8 clonotypes in ibrutinib-treated CLL. Method: immunoSEQ multiplex PCR; TCRdb's copy keeps in-frame clones and lacks some. The sample has 65,000 to 85,000 clones; approximately 82% are singletons. The source material was PBMCs, sampled after 24 months of ibrutinib treatment. These receptors came from a human donor with chronic lymphocytic leukemia.

The chain has TRBV5-4 and TRBJ2-5; D call uncertain. Trimming took 4 bases from V and 5 from J, leaving 15 bases between them. The CDR3 covers 14 residues. Germline V lookup: CDR1 SGHNT, CDR2 YYREEE (reference sequence). The CDR3, as DNA: TGTGCCAGCAGCCTCCGATCCGGAAGGGAGACCCAGTACTTC. Translated, it gives CASSLRSGRETQYF.

The V and J genes are TRBV20-1 and TRBJ2-7; D is uncertain. CDR3 length: 11 residues. V lost 6 bases to trimming and J lost 6 bases, with 12 bases between them. CDR1 and CDR2 (germline): DFQATT, SNEGSKA (reference sequence). Written as DNA, the CDR3 is TGCAGTGCCCCCACCTCGGGCGAGCAGTACTTC. Protein: CSAPTSGEQYF.

This clone was observed at least ten times. The V and J genes are TRBV6-6 and TRBJ1-5, with no clear D. V was pared by 4 bases and J by 0 bases, with 7 bases between. CDR1 MNHNY and CDR2 SVGAGI come from the germline V gene (reference sequence). This CDR3 has 14 residues. The CDR3 DNA is TGTGCCAGCAGTTCCGGGAATAGCAATCAGCCCCAGCATTTT. It is translated as CASSSGNSNQPQHF.

This chain joins TRBV2 and TRBJ1-1; D ambiguous. V was cut by 4 bases and J by 6 bases, with 18 bases left in between. CDR1 SNHLY and CDR2 FYNNEI come from the germline V gene. CDR3 length: 15 residues. This chain's CDR3 is CASSGEGSSGAEAFF. In nucleotides, the CDR3 is TGTGCCAGCAGTGGCGAGGGCTCGAGTGGGGCTGAAGCTTTCTTT.

The V gene is TRBV6-1, the J gene TRBJ1-4, with a tentative D call TRBD1 (5 bases). The CDR3 runs to 15 residues. Deletions cut 5 bases from V and 6 bases from J, with 16 bases between. Germline V lookup: CDR1 MNHNS, CDR2 SASEGT. CDR3: CASSPGGDRDEKLFF. The CDR3 DNA reads TGTGCCAGCAGTCCCGGGGGGGATAGGGATGAAAAACTGTTTTTT.

The chain links TRBV2 to TRBJ1-2; 8 bases are a match to TRBD1. This CDR3 has 14 residues. Germline-derived CDR1 and CDR2 are SNHLY and FYNNEI. V lost 5 bases, J lost 3 bases, and 5 bases stayed unmatched. The CDR3 spells CASSRQGLDYGYTF. Written as DNA, the CDR3 is TGTGCCAGCAGTCGACAGGGGCTGGACTATGGCTACACCTTC.

The gene calls are TRBV5-8 and TRBJ2-5, with TRBD2 matching 16 bases. The germline V gene encodes CDR1 SGHTS and CDR2 YDEGEE. Trimming took 4 bases from V and 5 from J; bases not matched to a gene: 8. This CDR3 region has 17 residues. CDR3 region: CASSPGLAGGAVETQYF. The CDR3, as DNA: TGTGCCAGCAGCCCGGGACTAGCGGGAGGGGCGGTCGAGACCCAGTACTTC.

The chain joins TRBV19 to TRBJ2-3, with D perhaps TRBD1 or TRBD2 (5 bases each). V dropped 10 bases and J dropped 2 bases, with 13 bases sitting between them. Per germline, CDR1 LNHDA and CDR2 SQIVND (reference sequence). The CDR3 covers 13 residues. The CDR3: CATAGSSTDTQYF. CDR3 coding DNA: TGTGCCACCGCAGGGAGTTCCACAGATACGCAGTATTTT.

The rearrangement uses TRBV30 and TRBJ1-4; D ambiguous. V dropped 4 bases and J dropped 8 bases, with 14 bases sitting between them. The CDR3 sequence is 13 residues long. Germline V lookup: CDR1 GTSNPN, CDR2 SVGIG (reference sequence). DNA for the CDR3: TGTGCCTGGACCGTCGGGCTTCGGGAAAAACTGTTTTTT. Translation: CAWTVGLREKLFF.

The rearrangement joins TRBV19 to TRBJ2-5; D is uncertain. Germline V gene lookup returns CDR1 LNHDA and CDR2 SQIVND (reference sequence). The V gene lost 5 bases and the J gene lost 0 bases, with 4 bases spanning the gap. The CDR3 sequence is 12 residues long. This CDR3 reads CASSSNQETQYF. The CDR3 DNA is TGTGCCAGTAGTTCGAACCAAGAGACCCAGTACTTC.

The chain carries TRBV10-3 and TRBJ2-2; 8 bases match TRBD1. The trim removed 3 bases at V and 7 bases at J, leaving 7 bases unmatched. The CDR3 loop spans 15 amino acids. Germline assignment: CDR1 ENHRY and CDR2 SYGVKD. Written as DNA, the CDR3 is TGTGCCATCAGTGATTCCTCAGGGGGCCACGGGGAGCTGTTTTTT. Its translation: CAISDSSGGHGELFF.

The CDR3 region has the DNA TGTGCCAGCAGTTTATCGGCAACCTACGAGCAGTACTTC. Amino acids: CASSLSATYEQYF. The J gene is TRBJ2-7, the V gene TRBV28; D remains ambiguous. Germline V lookup: CDR1 MDHEN, CDR2 SYDVKM. The CDR3 has 13 residues. V dropped 1 base and J dropped 2 bases, with 6 bases sitting between them.

The J gene is TRBJ2-2, the V gene TRBV29-1, with 8 nucleotides matching TRBD2. V shed 4 bases and J 5 bases; nucleotides not matched to a gene: 6. Germline V gives CDR1 SQVTM, CDR2 ANQGSEA. This CDR3 contains 14 residues. CDR3 region: CSVAAGVGTGELFF. The CDR3 DNA sequence: TGCAGCGTTGCAGCGGGGGTTGGGACCGGGGAGCTGTTTTTT.

This clone was detected a few times. CDR3 sequence: CASSLAGGSTGELFF. In nucleotides, the CDR3 is TGTGCCAGTAGTTTAGCGGGAGGGTCAACCGGGGAGCTGTTTTTT. The chain has TRBV19 and TRBJ2-2, with TRBD2 identical over 11 bases. The germline CDR1 and CDR2 sequences are LNHDA and SQIVND (reference sequence). J gave up 5 bases and V 5 bases, and 4 bases lay outside the gene matches. This CDR3 region has 15 residues.

The J gene is TRBJ2-7, the V gene TRBV5-6; 13 bases are a match to TRBD2. CDR3 length: 15 residues. Germline CDR1 SGHDT, CDR2 YYEEEE. J gave up 6 bases and V 2 bases, and 5 bases lay outside the gene matches. The CDR3 coding sequence is TGTGCCAGCAGCTTCCGGACTAGCGGGAGTCCCGAGCAGTACTTC. Residues: CASSFRTSGSPEQYF.

CDR3: CASSQGGQSYEQYF. The CDR3 coding sequence is TGTGCCAGCAGCCAAGGCGGCCAATCCTACGAGCAGTACTTC. V and J are TRBV4-2 and TRBJ2-7; D gene unclear. CDR1 LGHNA and CDR2 YNFKEQ come from the germline V gene. Trimming cost V 1 base and J 1 base, with 8 bases left between them. The CDR3 extends over 14 amino acids.

This rearrangement joins TRBV6-5 to TRBJ2-1; TRBD2 agrees at 7 bases. V was clipped by 7 bases and J by 0 bases; unmatched bases: 3. In germline, CDR1 is MNHEY, CDR2 SVGAGI. The CDR3 loop spans 14 amino acids. The chain's CDR3 is CASKGGSSYNEQFF. For the CDR3, the DNA is TGTGCCAGCAAAGGCGGGAGCTCCTACAATGAGCAGTTCTTC.

The rearrangement uses TRBV5-1 and TRBJ2-1; no clear D gene. The CDR3 covers 17 residues. The germline V and J ends were trimmed by 4 bases and 0 bases, with 17 bases remaining between them. Germline V CDR1 and CDR2: SGHRS, YFSETQ. The CDR3 region is CASSTIPGSSSYNEQFF. As DNA, the CDR3 is TGCGCCAGCAGCACCATTCCCGGCTCAAGCTCCTACAATGAGCAGTTCTTC.

As regards this clone: A much larger clone sits a single nucleotide away, making a read error possible. The chain employs TRBV7-3 and TRBJ2-1, with no clear D. CDR3 size: 11 residues. CDR1 and CDR2 (germline): SGHTA, FQGTGA. V lost 5 bases and J 4 bases, leaving 3 bases between the germline ends. CDR3 protein: CASSGYNEQFF. CDR3 nucleotide sequence: TGTGCCAGCAGCGGATACAATGAGCAGTTCTTC. Full variable domain (rest looked up from reference TRBV7-3 and TRBJ2-1): GAGVSQTPSNKVTEKGKYVELRCDPISGHTALYWYRQSLGQGPEFLIYFQGTGAADDSGLPNDRFFAVRPEGSVSTLKIQRTERGDSAVYLCASSGYNEQFFGPGTRLTVL.

The chain has TRBV11-1 and TRBJ2-1, with 12 bases that match TRBD2. The CDR3 extends over 15 amino acids. Germline V gene data show CDR1 as SGHAT and CDR2 as FQDESV (reference sequence). Losses at the gene ends were 5 bases for V and 5 bases for J; bases not matched to a gene: 4. The CDR3 region has the DNA TGTGCCAGCAGCCGGACTAGCGGGAAGGACAATGAGCAGTTCTTC. As protein: CASSRTSGKDNEQFF.

This chain links TRBV5-1 with TRBJ2-3; 16 bases line up with TRBD2. V trimming: 3 bases; J trimming: 4 bases; junction bases outside the gene matches: 8. Germline values: CDR1 SGHRS, CDR2 YFSETQ. The CDR3 is 18 amino acids. CDR3 nucleotides: TGCGCCAGCAGCTCGGGACTAGCGGGAGGGGAGTGGGCAGATACGCAGTATTTT. This translates into CASSSGLAGGEWADTQYF.

V gene TRBV6-6 combines with J gene TRBJ2-7; possibly TRBD1 or TRBD2 for D (6 bases each). V dropped 0 bases and J dropped 2 bases, with 14 bases sitting between them. The germline V gene encodes CDR1 MNHNY and CDR2 SVGAGI (reference sequence). The CDR3 length is 16 residues. Here the CDR3 reads CASSYSSGAPPYEQYF. In DNA form, the CDR3 reads TGTGCCAGCAGTTACTCTTCGGGGGCCCCCCCCTACGAGCAGTACTTC.

The CDR3, as DNA: TGTGCCAGCAGCGCTGCCGGGACAGGGTTGGTCGAGCAGTACTTC. Protein product: CASSAAGTGLVEQYF. V and J are TRBV9 and TRBJ2-7; 9 nucleotides align to TRBD1. V shed 3 bases and J 6 bases; nucleotides not matched to a gene: 10. The CDR3 is 15 residues long. CDR1 and CDR2 (germline): SGDLS, YYNGEE.

The rearrangement uses TRBV5-4 and TRBJ2-7; D gene uncertain. Trimming removed 2 bases from V and 1 base from J, with 7 bases in between. Germline V gene sequence: CDR1 SGHNT, CDR2 YYREEE (reference sequence). The CDR3 is 13 residues long. CDR3 loop: CASSLGRSYEQYF. The CDR3 DNA follows: TGTGCCAGCAGCTTAGGTAGATCCTACGAGCAGTACTTC.

V gene TRBV7-2 combines with J gene TRBJ2-2; D might be TRBD1 or TRBD2, each matching 6 bases. CDR1 and CDR2 (germline): SGHTA, FQGNSA. This CDR3 has 15 residues. Trimming removed 4 bases at V and 0 bases at J, with 9 bases between. The CDR3 DNA reads TGTGCCAGCAGCTGGGGGGCTGCGAACACCGGGGAGCTGTTTTTT. Encoded protein: CASSWGAANTGELFF. Based on the CDR3 plus reference TRBV7-2 and TRBJ2-2, the full variable domain is GAGVSQSPSNKVTEKGKDVELRCDPISGHTALYWYRQSLGQGLEFLIYFQGNSAPDKSGLPSDRFSAERTGGSVSTLTIQRTQQEDSAVYLCASSWGAANTGELFFGEGSRLTVL.

This clone has only a few counts. CDR3 coding DNA: TGTGCCAGCAGCCGGGGGGGATCCAGTTCTTACGAGCAGTACTTC. Translating gives CASSRGGSSSYEQYF. The chain combines TRBV4-2 with TRBJ2-7, with 7 bases identical to TRBD2. The CDR3 extends over 15 amino acids. Germline lookup yields CDR1 LGHNA and CDR2 YNFKEQ. J gave up 4 bases and V 4 bases, and 10 bases lay outside the gene matches.

J is TRBJ2-6 and V is TRBV6-5; TRBD1 might be the D (5 bases). The length of the CDR3 is 15 residues. CDR1 MNHEY and CDR2 SVGAGI come from the germline V gene. Between the trimmed V and J ends, which lost 5 bases and 4 bases, there was a span of 12 bases. The CDR3 here is CASSQGAGGANVLTF. The CDR3 DNA sequence: TGTGCCAGCAGTCAAGGGGCCGGAGGGGCCAACGTCCTGACTTTC.

This clone appeared a few times. The chain carries TRBV5-5 and TRBJ2-5; TRBD2 matches at 10 bases. The CDR3 runs to 15 residues. V gave up 2 bases and J gave up 5 bases; unmatched junction bases: 6. Per the germline V gene, CDR1 is SGHKS and CDR2 is YYEKEE (reference sequence). CDR3 sequence reads: CASSFASGSVETQYF. The DNA of the CDR3 is TGTGCCAGCAGCTTCGCTAGCGGGAGTGTTGAGACCCAGTACTTC.

DNA of the CDR3: TGCGCCAGCAGCTTGCGGGGGTCCCCCATGAACACTGAAGCTTTCTTT. Translation: CASSLRGSPMNTEAFF. The chain employs TRBV5-1 and TRBJ1-1; D may be TRBD1 (5 bases). Trimming left V 1 base short and J 0 bases short, with 13 bases between. Looked up from germline, CDR1 is SGHRS and CDR2 is YFSETQ. The CDR3 loop spans 16 amino acids. The full variable domain, completed using reference TRBV5-1 and TRBJ1-1, is KAGVTQTPRYLIKTRGQQVTLSCSPISGHRSVSWYQQTPGQGLQFLFEYFSETQRNKGNFPGRFSGRQFSNSRSEMNVSTLELGDSALYLCASSLRGSPMNTEAFFGQGTRLTVV.

This chain connects TRBV18 to TRBJ2-7, with D perhaps assigned TRBD1 or TRBD2 (5 bases each). V lost 6 bases and J 4 bases, leaving 10 bases between the germline ends. CDR3 length: 12 amino acids. The germline gives CDR1 KGHSH, CDR2 LQKENI. The CDR3 loop is CASSPGRYEQYF. The CDR3 DNA follows: TGTGCCAGCTCTCCGGGGCGGTACGAGCAGTACTTC.